The T cell receptor beta chain described here comes from a study of blood T cell repertoires in COVID-19. Study background: PBMCs, B-cell-depleted T cells, or T cells provided the cDNA or gDNA that made up the material.

In the authors' workflow: Nucleated cell counts were estimated from reference gene primer amplification. Repertoires were generated with immunoSEQ multiplex PCR, while TCRdb's copy carries only in-frame clones and drops some. V and J calls plus clone size are reproduced from that table; the DNA served to infer D and trimming. The sample consists of some 120,000 clones, roughly 80% of them appearing once. The CDR3 runs 16 residues. The junction had 7 bases not matched to a gene; V was cut back by 0 bases and J by 8 bases. The clonotype was recovered from a young man with acute or convalescent COVID-19. Sequences were obtained from peripheral blood. The rearrangement uses TRBV23-1 and TRBJ1-6, with 7 bases lining up with TRBD1. TRBV23-1 is an ORF, and what it does is uncertain. The CDR3 nucleotides are TGCGCCAGCAGTCAATCGACAGGGTTTGGGGATTCACCCCTCCACTTT. This translates into CASSQSTGFGDSPLHF.